The sequence of this T cell receptor beta chain was determined in a study of T cell changes during pregnancy in multiple sclerosis. CDR3 length: 14 amino acids. The J segment lost 2 bases and the V segment lost 6 bases, leaving 3 bases of the junction unmatched. Germline lookup yields CDR1 MNHEY and CDR2 SMNVEV (reference sequence). The repertoire was sequenced with immunoSEQ multiplex PCR; TCRdb's copy has only in-frame clones and lacks some. The sample gives tens of thousands of clones, 85% to 95% of which show up once; roughly 2.5% is in the top ten. This chain joins TRBV27 and TRBJ1-5; TRBD1 matches 8 bases. The source of this sequence is a female donor with multiple sclerosis, enrolled in a pregnancy study. The input for sequencing was peripheral blood, taken in the second trimester of pregnancy. CDR3 region: CASSQTGGNQPQHF. DNA for the CDR3: TGTGCCAGCAGCCAGACAGGGGGCAATCAGCCCCAGCATTTT.